This T cell receptor beta chain originates from a study of response to subunit inactivated influenza vaccine. The CDR3 has 15 amino acids. With 3 bases removed from V and 0 bases from J, the gap between germline ends came to 11 bases. From germline, CDR1 is DFQATT and CDR2 SNEGSKA (reference sequence). This clonotype has more than one count but fewer than ten. TCRdb processed the RT-PCR reads anew with MiXCR; each CDR3 protein has one entry. The sample holds some 520,000 distinct CDR3 sequences, approximately 17% seen once. The sequence came from a man aged 50-75 years who received an inactivated influenza vaccine. This chain connects TRBV20-1 to TRBJ1-4; D is undetermined. Sequencing was performed on CD4+ T cells sorted from PBMCs, taken around 2 years after vaccination. The CDR3 DNA reads as TGCAGTGCTAGGAAAAGAAGAACAACTAATGAAAAACTGTTTTTT. It codes for CSARKRRTTNEKLFF.